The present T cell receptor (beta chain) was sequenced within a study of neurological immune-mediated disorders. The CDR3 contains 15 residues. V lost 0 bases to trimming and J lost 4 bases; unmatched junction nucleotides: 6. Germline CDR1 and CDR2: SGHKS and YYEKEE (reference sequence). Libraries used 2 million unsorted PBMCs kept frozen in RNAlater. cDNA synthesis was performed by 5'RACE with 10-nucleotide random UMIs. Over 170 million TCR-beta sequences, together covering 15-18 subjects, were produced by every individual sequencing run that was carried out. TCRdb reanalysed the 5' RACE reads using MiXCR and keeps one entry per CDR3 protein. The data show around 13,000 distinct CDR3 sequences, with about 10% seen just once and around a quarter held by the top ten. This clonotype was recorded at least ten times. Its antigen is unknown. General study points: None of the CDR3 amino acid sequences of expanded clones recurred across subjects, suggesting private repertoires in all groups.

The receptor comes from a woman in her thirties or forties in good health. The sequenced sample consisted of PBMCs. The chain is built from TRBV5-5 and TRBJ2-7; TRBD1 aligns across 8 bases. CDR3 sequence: CASSLGSGGGYEQYF. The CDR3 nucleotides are TGTGCCAGCAGCTTGGGGTCAGGGGGCGGGTACGAGCAGTACTTC.